Ten or more counts support the clone carrying this T cell receptor (beta chain). Its antigen is undetermined. The CDR3 extends over 14 amino acids. Per germline, CDR1 DFQATT and CDR2 SNEGSKA (reference sequence). After removal of 0 bases from V and 4 bases from J, the junction contained 6 bases not matched to a gene. The data originate from a study of regulatory T cells in long-lasting Graves disease. Whole-study findings and limits: Among samples with persistent disease, TRBV28, TRBJ1-2 and TRBJ2-5 were favored.

Time point described: persistent/refractory GD, antithyroid drugs over 5 years with positive TRAb. PBMC-derived RNA was used for the TCR library. In building TCR beta libraries, iRepertoire HTBI primers were used together with Arm-PCR of CDR3 regions. TCRdb analysed the multiplex PCR reads with MiXCR anew, one entry per CDR3 protein. The data show roughly 450,000 distinct CDR3 sequences, 22% seen once. The sample here was peripheral blood mononuclear cells (PBMCs), taken when the disease was refractory, from a patient treated with antithyroid drugs. This receptor was identified in a female donor with Graves disease. J is TRBJ2-7 and V is TRBV20-1; 7 bases are a match to TRBD1. CDR3 nucleotides: TGCAGTGCTAGAGAAGGGGACAGTGGTTACGAGCAGTACTTC. Translated: CSAREGDSGYEQYF.